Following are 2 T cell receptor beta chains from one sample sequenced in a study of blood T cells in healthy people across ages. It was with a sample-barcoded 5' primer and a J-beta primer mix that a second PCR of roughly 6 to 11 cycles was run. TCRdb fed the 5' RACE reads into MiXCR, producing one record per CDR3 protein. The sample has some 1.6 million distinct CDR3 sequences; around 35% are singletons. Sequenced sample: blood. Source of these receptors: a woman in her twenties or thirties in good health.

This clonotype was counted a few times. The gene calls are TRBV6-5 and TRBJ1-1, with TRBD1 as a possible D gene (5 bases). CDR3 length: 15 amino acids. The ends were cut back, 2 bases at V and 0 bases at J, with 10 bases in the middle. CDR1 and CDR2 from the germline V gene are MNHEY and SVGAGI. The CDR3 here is CASSYKGLLNTEAFF. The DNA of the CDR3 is TGTGCCAGCAGTTACAAGGGGCTGCTGAACACTGAAGCTTTCTTT.

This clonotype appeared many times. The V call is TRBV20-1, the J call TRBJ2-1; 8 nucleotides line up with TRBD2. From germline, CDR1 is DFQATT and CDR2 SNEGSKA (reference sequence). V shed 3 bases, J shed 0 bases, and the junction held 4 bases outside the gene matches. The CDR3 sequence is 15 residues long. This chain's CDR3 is CSASGGLASYNEQFF. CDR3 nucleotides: TGCAGTGCTAGCGGTGGACTAGCCTCCTACAATGAGCAGTTCTTC.